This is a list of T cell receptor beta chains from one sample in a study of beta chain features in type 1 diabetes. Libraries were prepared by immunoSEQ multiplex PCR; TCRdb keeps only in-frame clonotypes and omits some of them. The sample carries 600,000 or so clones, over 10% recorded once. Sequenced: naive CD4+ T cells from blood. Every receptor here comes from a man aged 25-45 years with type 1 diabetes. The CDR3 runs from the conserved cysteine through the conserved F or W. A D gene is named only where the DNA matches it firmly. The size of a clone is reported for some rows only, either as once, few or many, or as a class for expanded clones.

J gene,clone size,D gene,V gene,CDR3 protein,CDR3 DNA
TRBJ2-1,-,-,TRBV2,CASSEAEGSYNEQFF,TGTGCCAGCAGTGAAGCGGAGGGATCCTACAATGAGCAGTTCTTC
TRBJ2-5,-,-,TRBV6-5,CASSSGGRGQETQYF,TGTGCCAGCAGTTCTGGGGGGCGTGGCCAAGAGACCCAGTACTTC
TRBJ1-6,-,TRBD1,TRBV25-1,CASTATTGPYSPLHF,TGTGCCAGCACCGCTACGACAGGGCCCTATTCACCCCTCCACTTT
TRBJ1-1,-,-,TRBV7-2,CASSFGSVTVMNTEAFF,TGTGCCAGCAGCTTTGGCTCCGTGACAGTTATGAACACTGAAGCTTTCTTT
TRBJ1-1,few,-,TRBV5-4,CASSLSLNTEAFF,TGTGCCAGCAGCTTGAGCTTGAACACTGAAGCTTTCTTT
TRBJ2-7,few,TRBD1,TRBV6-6,CASSTGTGVYEQYF,TGTGCCAGCAGCACCGGGACAGGTGTGTACGAGCAGTACTTC
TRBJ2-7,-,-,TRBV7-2,CASSPPKGGITYEQYF,TGTGCCAGCAGCCCTCCAAAGGGGGGGATAACCTACGAGCAGTACTTC
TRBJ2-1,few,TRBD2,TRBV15,CATSRDGGGSYNEQFF,TGTGCCACCAGCAGAGATGGCGGGGGCTCCTACAATGAGCAGTTCTTC
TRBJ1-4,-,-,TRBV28,CASSGAGLLEKLFF,TGTGCCAGCAGTGGAGCAGGGTTGCTTGAAAAACTGTTTTTT
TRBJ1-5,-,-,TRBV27,CASRLGRNSNQPQHF,TGTGCCAGCAGACTGGGACGGAATAGCAATCAGCCCCAGCATTTT
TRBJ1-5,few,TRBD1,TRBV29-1,CSVEWAPGGSNQPQHF,TGCAGCGTTGAATGGGCCCCAGGGGGAAGCAATCAGCCCCAGCATTTT
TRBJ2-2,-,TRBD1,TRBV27,CASGSGQGTGELFF,TGTGCCAGCGGCTCAGGACAGGGCACCGGGGAGCTGTTTTTT
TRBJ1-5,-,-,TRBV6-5,CASSYNWGGNQPQHF,TGTGCCAGCAGTTACAATTGGGGAGGCAATCAGCCCCAGCATTTT
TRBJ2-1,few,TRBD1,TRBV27,CASSILQGAVMYEQFF,TGTGCCAGCAGTATCCTACAGGGGGCGGTAATGTATGAGCAGTTCTTC
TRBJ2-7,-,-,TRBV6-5,CASSYVGSRYEQYF,TGTGCCAGCAGTTACGTCGGGAGTCGGTACGAGCAGTACTTC
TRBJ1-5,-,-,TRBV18,CASSPRLDQPQHF,TGTGCCAGCTCACCGAGACTGGATCAGCCCCAGCATTTT
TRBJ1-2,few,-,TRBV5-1,CASSLEGQGPGYTF,TGCGCCAGCAGCTTGGAGGGGCAGGGCCCCGGCTACACCTTC
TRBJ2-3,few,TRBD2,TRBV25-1,CASSVGTSGVSTYTQYF,TGTGCCAGCAGTGTTGGGACTAGCGGGGTGAGCACATATACGCAGTATTTT
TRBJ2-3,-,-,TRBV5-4,CASSLSVHYTDTQYF,TGTGCCAGCAGCTTGTCGGTCCACTACACAGATACGCAGTATTTT
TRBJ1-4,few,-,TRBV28,CASSLREKLFF,TGTGCCAGCAGTTTAAGGGAAAAACTGTTTTTT
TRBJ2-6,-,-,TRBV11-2,CASSLDRVPSGANVLTF,TGTGCCAGCAGCTTAGACAGGGTACCCTCTGGGGCCAACGTCCTGACTTTC
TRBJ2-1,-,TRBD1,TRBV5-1,CASSPNTGVADEQFF,TGCGCCAGCAGCCCTAACACAGGGGTAGCCGATGAGCAGTTCTTC
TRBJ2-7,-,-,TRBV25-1,CASSARAHSYEQYF,TGTGCCAGCAGTGCCAGGGCGCACTCCTACGAGCAGTACTTC
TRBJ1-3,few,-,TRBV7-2,CASSLFPLSSGNTIYF,TGTGCCAGCAGCTTATTCCCCCTGAGCTCTGGAAACACCATATATTTT
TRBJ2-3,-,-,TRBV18,CASSPAVRGNTDTQYF,TGTGCCAGCTCACCAGCGGTGAGGGGGAACACAGATACGCAGTATTTT
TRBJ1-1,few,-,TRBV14,CASSQVSFWNTEAFF,TGTGCCAGCAGCCAAGTCTCGTTTTGGAACACTGAAGCTTTCTTT
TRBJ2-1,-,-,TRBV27,CASSLGPGRSYNEQFF,TGTGCCAGCAGTTTGGGGCCAGGGCGGTCCTACAATGAGCAGTTCTTC
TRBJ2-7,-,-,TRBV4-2,CASSQDWGRYEQYF,TGTGCCAGCAGCCAAGATTGGGGCCGCTACGAGCAGTACTTC
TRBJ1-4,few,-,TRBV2,CASGAASREKLFF,TGTGCCTCCGGAGCGGCCTCAAGGGAAAAACTGTTTTTT
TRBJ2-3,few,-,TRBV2,CASILPTLGTDTQYF,TGTGCCAGCATTCTGCCTACATTAGGCACAGATACGCAGTATTTT
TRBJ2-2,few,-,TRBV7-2,CASSQGWDVTGELFF,TGTGCCAGCAGCCAGGGCTGGGATGTCACCGGGGAGCTGTTTTTT
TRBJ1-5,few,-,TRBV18,CASSPNRSNQPQHF,TGTGCCAGCTCACCAAACAGGTCTAATCAGCCCCAGCATTTT
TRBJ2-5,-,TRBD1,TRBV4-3,CASSQELGQGVGTQYF,TGCGCCAGCAGCCAAGAACTGGGACAGGGTGTGGGGACCCAGTACTTC
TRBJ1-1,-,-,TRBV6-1,CASRRGGPRDTEAFF,TGTGCCAGCAGGAGGGGGGGCCCTCGGGACACTGAAGCTTTCTTT
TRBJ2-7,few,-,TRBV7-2,CASSLGQFYEQYF,TGTGCCAGCAGCTTAGGTCAGTTCTACGAGCAGTACTTC
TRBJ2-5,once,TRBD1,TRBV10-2,CASKRGGGETQYF,TGCGCCAGCAAAAGAGGGGGCGGAGAGACCCAGTACTTC
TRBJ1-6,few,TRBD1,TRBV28,CASRNRGSGSPLHF,TGTGCCAGCAGAAACAGGGGAAGTGGGTCACCCCTCCACTTT
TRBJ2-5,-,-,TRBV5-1,CASSLETQYF,TGCGCCAGCAGCTTGGAGACCCAGTACTTC
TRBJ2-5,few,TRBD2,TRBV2,CASSEPSGAVTQYF,TGTGCCAGCAGTGAGCCTAGCGGGGCTGTGACCCAGTACTTC
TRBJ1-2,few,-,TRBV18,CASSPPAAYGYTF,TGTGCCAGCTCACCACCGGCAGCCTATGGCTACACCTTC
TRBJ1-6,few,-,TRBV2,CATRGVDSPLHF,TGTGCCACTCGGGGTGTTGATTCACCCCTCCACTTT
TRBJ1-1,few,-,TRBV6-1,CASSEGGANTEAFF,TGTGCCAGCAGTGAAGGGGGAGCGAACACTGAAGCTTTCTTT
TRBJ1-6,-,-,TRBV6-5,CASSYSKAPLHF,TGTGCCAGCAGTTACTCGAAAGCACCCCTCCACTTT
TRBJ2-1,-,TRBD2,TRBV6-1,CAAGVAGDNEQFF,TGTGCCGCCGGAGTAGCGGGGGACAATGAGCAGTTCTTC
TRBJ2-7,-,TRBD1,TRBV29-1,CSARTGDFSYEQYF,TGCAGCGCTCGGACAGGGGACTTCTCCTACGAGCAGTACTTC
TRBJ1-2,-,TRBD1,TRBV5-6,CASSLEVRGYGYTF,TGTGCCAGCAGCTTGGAGGTCAGGGGGTACGGCTACACCTTC
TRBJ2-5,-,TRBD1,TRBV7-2,CASSSGQGGQTQYF,TGTGCCAGCAGCTCAGGACAGGGGGGACAGACCCAGTACTTC